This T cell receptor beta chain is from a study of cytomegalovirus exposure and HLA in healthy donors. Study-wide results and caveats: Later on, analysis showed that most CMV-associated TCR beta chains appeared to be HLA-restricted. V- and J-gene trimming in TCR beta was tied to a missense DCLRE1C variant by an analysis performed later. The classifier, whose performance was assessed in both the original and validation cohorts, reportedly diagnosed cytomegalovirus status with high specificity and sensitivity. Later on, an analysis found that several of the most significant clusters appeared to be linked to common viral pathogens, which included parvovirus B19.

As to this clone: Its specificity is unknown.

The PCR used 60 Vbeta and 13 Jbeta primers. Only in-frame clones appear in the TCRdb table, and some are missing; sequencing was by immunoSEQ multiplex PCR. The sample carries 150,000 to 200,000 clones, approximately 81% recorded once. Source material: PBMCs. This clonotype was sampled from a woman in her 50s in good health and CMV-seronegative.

The CDR3 spells CASSLNRAYEQYF. The CDR3 DNA sequence: TGTGCCAGCAGTTTAAACAGAGCCTACGAGCAGTACTTC. J is TRBJ2-5 and V is TRBV28; D is uncertain. The last part of the DNA fits TRBJ2-7 better; the J call may be wrong. Germline V lookup: CDR1 MDHEN, CDR2 SYDVKM. The CDR3 contains 13 residues.